This passage covers 11 T cell receptor beta chains from one sample sequenced in a study of cytomegalovirus exposure and HLA in healthy donors. Use of 60 Vbeta and 13 Jbeta primers characterized the PCR. The table came from immunoSEQ multiplex PCR; TCRdb's copy has only in-frame clones and leaves some out. The sample consists of 250,000 to 350,000 clones, roughly 89% of them appearing once. The sample taken for sequencing was PBMCs. Every receptor here comes from a man in his forties in good health and CMV-seropositive.

This clone was seen once. The chain recombines TRBV27 with TRBJ1-5, with TRBD1 identical over 7 bases. This CDR3 is built from 15 residues. CDR1 is MNHEY and CDR2 is SMNVEV in the germline V gene (reference sequence). With 6 bases clipped from V and 0 bases from J, the junction kept 5 bases outside the gene matches. CDR3 in DNA: TGTGCCAGCAGAATCGGGACAGATAGCAATCAGCCCCAGCATTTT. This gives the protein CASRIGTDSNQPQHF.

To note about this clone: Other DNA sequences from this sample encode an identical CDR3 as well. CDR3 coding DNA: TGTGCCAGCAGCTTAAAGGGGGGGTCCAATCAGCCCCAGCATTTT. Translation gives CASSLKGGSNQPQHF. The V and J genes are TRBV11-2 and TRBJ1-5, with D perhaps TRBD1 (6 bases). Germline values: CDR1 SGHAT, CDR2 FQNNGV. The CDR3 extends over 15 amino acids. The V and J ends lost 2 bases and 3 bases respectively, with 11 bases between them.

The J gene is TRBJ2-7, the V gene TRBV28; 7 nucleotides agree with TRBD2. Germline CDR1 and CDR2: MDHEN and SYDVKM. V gave up 6 bases and J gave up 4 bases; unmatched junction bases: 6. CDR3 length: 13 residues. DNA for the CDR3: TGTGCCAGCAGCCTAGCGGCCCTATACGAGCAGTACTTC. Its protein is CASSLAALYEQYF.

This rearrangement joins TRBV27 to TRBJ2-5; tentative D call: TRBD2 (5 bases). V lost 3 bases and J 5 bases, leaving 13 bases between the germline ends. The CDR3 is 14 residues long. Germline-derived CDR1 and CDR2 are MNHEY and SMNVEV (reference sequence). CDR3 sequence: CASSFDGRTETQYF. In nucleotides, the CDR3 is TGTGCCAGCAGTTTTGACGGCAGGACTGAGACCCAGTACTTC.

The chain uses TRBV29-1 and TRBJ2-4, with TRBD1 matching over 8 bases. Germline V lookup: CDR1 SQVTM, CDR2 ANQGSEA. The junction had 8 bases not matched to a gene; V was cut back by 7 bases and J by 6 bases. This CDR3 is built from 13 residues. CDR3 DNA: TGCAGCGCACGGACAGGGTGGGGAAACATTCAGTACTTC. Amino acids: CSARTGWGNIQYF.

This sequence joins TRBV28 and TRBJ2-2; 7 nucleotides align to TRBD2. This CDR3 contains 17 residues. The germline CDR1 and CDR2 sequences are MDHEN and SYDVKM. The J segment lost 4 bases and the V segment lost 6 bases, leaving 14 bases of the junction unmatched. CDR3 in amino acids: CASRLRSGLTSTGELFF. In DNA form, the CDR3 reads TGTGCCAGCAGACTACGCTCGGGACTAACCTCCACCGGGGAGCTGTTTTTT.

This chain uses TRBV19 with TRBJ2-1, with D possibly matching TRBD2 (5 bases). The CDR3 has 12 amino acids. V lost 4 bases and J lost 8, with 9 bases in between. Germline values: CDR1 LNHDA, CDR2 SQIVND (reference sequence). The CDR3, as DNA: TGTGCCAGTAGTACGGTGAGGGATGAGCAGTTCTTC. Amino acid sequence: CASSTVRDEQFF.

This clone appeared a few times. This chain connects TRBV7-6 to TRBJ1-4, with 8 bases that match TRBD1. In germline, CDR1 is SGHVS, CDR2 FNYEAQ. The CDR3 is made up of 16 amino acids. V lost 6 bases, J lost 6 bases, and 12 bases stayed unmatched. CDR3 residues: CASREEGTGEHEKLFF. The CDR3 bases are TGTGCCAGCAGGGAAGAGGGGACAGGCGAGCATGAAAAACTGTTTTTT.

Points on this clone: Other DNA sequences within the sample encode an identical CDR3. The rearrangement uses TRBV18 and TRBJ1-2; possibly TRBD1 for D (5 bases). The germline V and J ends were trimmed by 3 bases and 6 bases, with 8 bases remaining between them. This CDR3 comprises 12 residues. Looked up from germline, CDR1 is KGHSH and CDR2 is LQKENI. The DNA of the CDR3 is TGTGCCAGCTCACCGACGGGGGATGGCTACACCTTC. Its protein is CASSPTGDGYTF. Based on the CDR3 plus reference TRBV18 and TRBJ1-2, the full variable domain is NAGVMQNPRHLVRRRGQEARLRCSPMKGHSHVYWYRQLPEEGLKFMVYLQKENIIDESGMPKERFSAEFPKEGPSILRIQQVVRGDSAAYFCASSPTGDGYTFGSGTRLTVV.

In this sample, this clone turned up once. This CDR3 is CASSETGPIYGYTF. The CDR3 DNA sequence: TGTGCCAGCAGTGAAACAGGGCCGATCTATGGCTACACCTTC. The chain uses TRBV6-1 and TRBJ1-2; a weak D match, TRBD1 (6 bases). Deletions cut 2 bases from V and 4 bases from J, with 11 bases between. The CDR3 runs 14 residues. The germline V gene has CDR1 MNHNS and CDR2 SASEGT.

The chain uses TRBV19 and TRBJ2-7; maybe TRBD1 (5 bases). This CDR3 region has 15 residues. Between the trimmed V and J ends, which lost 1 base and 0 bases, there was a span of 10 bases. Looked up from germline, CDR1 is LNHDA and CDR2 is SQIVND (reference sequence). Here the CDR3 DNA reads TGTGCCAGTAGTATAGCGCAGGGATCCTCCTACGAGCAGTACTTC. The encoded protein is CASSIAQGSSYEQYF.